What follows are 23 T cell receptor beta chains derived from one specimen sequenced in a study of CD8+CD57+ T cells in acquired aplastic anemia. The use of genomic DNA as template underpinned the TCR beta VDJ and CDR3 profiling. TCRdb itself ran the reads through MiXCR, one entry per CDR3 protein. Of approximately 99,000 distinct CDR3 sequences listed, around 49% were seen once; the top ten hold around 32%. The source material was sorted CD4+, CD8+, or CD8+CD57+ T cells (not recorded which) from PBMCs. The receptors shown here come from a human donor in good health, serving as a control.

The chain carries TRBV6-1 and TRBJ2-1; a weak D match, TRBD2 (5 bases). Germline V gene lookup returns CDR1 MNHNS and CDR2 SASEGT. Trimming pared 6 bases from V and 0 bases from J, leaving 12 bases between. This CDR3 contains 15 residues. In nucleotides, the CDR3 is TGTGCCAGCAGAGTCCCGGGGAGCTCCTACAATGAGCAGTTCTTC. Protein sequence: CASRVPGSSYNEQFF.

Many counts were recorded for this clonotype. The rearrangement links TRBV27 to TRBJ2-7; D is perhaps TRBD1 (5 bases). The germline V gene encodes CDR1 MNHEY and CDR2 SMNVEV (reference sequence). V was shortened by 3 bases and J by 2 bases, with 17 bases between the two germline ends. The CDR3 is 16 residues long. CDR3 loop: CASSLSGQGIPYEQYF. As DNA, the CDR3 is TGTGCCAGCAGTTTGTCGGGCCAGGGAATTCCCTACGAGCAGTACTTC.

With regard to this clonotype: The germline gene is not matched at one end of the junction; a read error may be the cause. The rearrangement uses TRBV12-3 or TRBV12-4 and TRBJ1-2; maybe TRBD1 (5 bases). The CDR3 runs to 16 residues. For the CDR3, the DNA is TGTGTCAGCAGTTTTCTCAGGGACCCCCCTAACTATGGTTACACCTTC. Its protein is CVSSFLRDPPNYGYTF.

The CDR3 nucleotides are TGTGCCAGAACACGGACAGGGCGCGTATCCTACGAGCAGTACTTC. It yields the protein CARTRTGRVSYEQYF. The V gene is TRBV19, the J gene TRBJ2-7, with TRBD1 matching 8 bases. This CDR3 region has 15 residues. From germline, CDR1 is LNHDA and CDR2 SQIVND (reference sequence). Trimming at V came to 9 bases and at J to 1 base, leaving 11 bases not matched to a gene.

This clonotype appeared many times. The chain uses TRBV5-1 and TRBJ2-7; perhaps D is TRBD1 or TRBD2 (5 bases each). Trimming shortened V by 0 bases and J by 2 bases, and 9 bases separated the two germline ends. Germline V gene lookup returns CDR1 SGHRS and CDR2 YFSETQ. This CDR3 contains 14 residues. In DNA, the CDR3 is TGCGCCAGCAGCTTGGGAGGGGAGACCTACGAGCAGTACTTC. It specifies CASSLGGETYEQYF.

By sample share, this clonotype is medium-sized. The chain joins TRBV2 to TRBJ2-5; D is perhaps TRBD2 (6 bases). Between the trimmed V and J ends, which lost 2 bases and 4 bases, there was a span of 14 bases. CDR1 SNHLY and CDR2 FYNNEI come from the germline V gene. The CDR3 is 15 amino acids. The CDR3 loop reads CASSEYGTGVETQYF. The CDR3 nucleotides are TGTGCCAGCAGTGAATATGGTACGGGGGTAGAGACCCAGTACTTC. The variable domain in full, completed from reference TRBV2 and TRBJ2-5, reads EPEVTQTPSHQVTQMGQEVILRCVPISNHLYFYWYRQILGQKVEFLVSFYNNEISEKSEIFDDQFSVERPDGSNFTLKIRSTKLEDSAMYFCASSEYGTGVETQYFGPGTRLLVL.

A word on this clonotype: Mismatch with germline at one junction end may stem from a read error. V is TRBV19 and J is TRBJ1-4; 9 positions agree with TRBD1. Germline V gene lookup returns CDR1 LNHDA and CDR2 SQIVND (reference sequence). The CDR3 runs to 19 residues. CDR3 amino acids: CASSIVFPGTGTTDEKLFF. The CDR3 coding sequence is TGTGCCAGTAGTATAGTCTTTCCTGGGACAGGGACAACTGATGAAAAACTGTTTTTT.

In this sample, this clonotype turned up many times. The junction differs from germline at one of its ends, possibly a read error. V is TRBV5-1 and J is TRBJ1-1; TRBD1 might be the D (5 bases). Per the germline V gene, CDR1 is SGHRS and CDR2 is YFSETQ. The CDR3 length is 14 residues. The CDR3 is CASSLAGGNTEAFF. DNA of the CDR3: TGTGCCAGCAGCTTAGCGGGGGGAAACACTGAAGCTTTCTTT.

The V and J genes are TRBV2 and TRBJ2-7; D is ambiguous. Germline V gene sequence: CDR1 SNHLY, CDR2 FYNNEI. CDR3 length: 14 residues. V was clipped by 3 bases and J by 5 bases, with 14 bases between them. The CDR3 reads CASSEGTRVDEQYF. In DNA form, the CDR3 reads TGTGCCAGCAGTGAGGGCACCCGGGTCGACGAGCAGTACTTC. The full variable domain, rest sourced from reference TRBV2 and TRBJ2-7, is EPEVTQTPSHQVTQMGQEVILRCVPISNHLYFYWYRQILGQKVEFLVSFYNNEISEKSEIFDDQFSVERPDGSNFTLKIRSTKLEDSAMYFCASSEGTRVDEQYFGPGTRLTVT.

This clonotype appeared many times. The chain is built from TRBV12-3 or TRBV12-4 and TRBJ1-1; the match to TRBD1 covers 7 bases. Trimming cost V 5 bases and J 13 bases; bases outside gene matches: 13. The CDR3 spans 13 residues. CDR3 residues: CASSIGPGQGGFF. CDR3 DNA: TGTGCCAGCAGTATTGGCCCCGGGCAGGGGGGTTTCTTT.

The V and J genes are TRBV2 and TRBJ1-4, with TRBD1 identical over 8 bases. The V gene's germline CDR1 is SNHLY and CDR2 FYNNEI. The length of the CDR3 is 14 residues. The ends lost 7 bases at V and 3 bases at J; junction bases unmatched: 4. The CDR3 DNA follows: TGTGCCAGCACCGGGGACAGGTCTAATGAAAAACTGTTTTTT. Protein sequence: CASTGDRSNEKLFF.

This clonotype was seen more than once but under ten times. V usage is TRBV27 and J usage is TRBJ2-3; no clear D. The CDR3 runs to 13 residues. Deletions cut 9 bases from V and 0 bases from J, with 10 bases between. The germline CDR1 and CDR2 sequences are MNHEY and SMNVEV (reference sequence). This CDR3 is CASSWRSTDTQYF. The CDR3, as DNA: TGTGCCAGTTCCTGGAGAAGCACAGATACGCAGTATTTT.

This chain links TRBV10-3 with TRBJ1-2, with D perhaps TRBD1 (6 bases). The CDR3 totals 15 residues. V gave up 10 bases and J gave up 4 bases, with 22 bases separating them. Germline CDR1 is ENHRY and CDR2 is SYGVKD. The CDR3 is CASRPITGSFYGYTF. The CDR3 nucleotides read TGTGCCAGCAGACCGATAACAGGGAGTTTCTATGGCTACACCTTC.

This clonotype has at least ten counts. This chain's CDR3 is CASSQDLMGTGVSGDLYEQYF. CDR3 DNA sequence: TGCGCCAGCAGCCAAGATCTGATGGGGACAGGGGTATCTGGGGATTTGTACGAGCAGTACTTC. J is TRBJ2-7 and V is TRBV4-1; the match to TRBD1 covers 10 bases. The CDR3 sequence is 21 residues long. Trimming cost V 0 bases and J 4 bases; bases outside gene matches: 21. The germline gives CDR1 MGHRA, CDR2 YSYEKL.

The CDR3 DNA reads as TGTGCCAGCCCGTTGTCAGGGGCTAGCACAGATACGCAGTATTTT. Translating it yields CASPLSGASTDTQYF. The chain has TRBV2 and TRBJ2-3; tentatively, D is TRBD1 (6 bases). Between the trimmed V and J ends, which lost 8 bases and 0 bases, there was a span of 15 bases. Germline CDR1 and CDR2: SNHLY and FYNNEI. CDR3 length: 15 residues.

This clonotype was seen just once. The chain carries TRBV7-8 and TRBJ1-2; D remains unclear. V lost 5 bases, J lost 8 bases, and 12 bases lay in between. Germline V CDR1 and CDR2: SGHVS, FQNEAQ. CDR3 length: 12 amino acids. CDR3 DNA: TGTGCCAGCAGCGACGACACGGGAGGCTACACCTTC. Translating it yields CASSDDTGGYTF. The full variable domain, in which reference TRBV7-8 and TRBJ1-2 provide the parts outside the CDR3, is GAGVSQSPRYKVAKRGQDVALRCDPISGHVSLFWYQQALGQGPEFLTYFQNEAQLDKSGLPSDRFFAERPEGSVSTLKIQRTQQEDSAVYLCASSDDTGGYTFGSGTRLTVV.

This clonotype was seen many times. This rearrangement joins TRBV9 to TRBJ1-5; D is possibly TRBD1 (5 bases). This CDR3 comprises 16 residues. CDR1 is SGDLS and CDR2 is YYNGEE in the germline V gene. V was trimmed by 0 bases and J by 3 bases, leaving 13 bases between them. The CDR3 DNA reads as TGTGCCAGCAGCGTAGGGGGGTTGGGTCCCAATCAGCCCCAGCATTTT. Amino acids: CASSVGGLGPNQPQHF.

The V gene is TRBV19, the J gene TRBJ1-5; D not resolved. V lost 5 bases, J lost 6 bases, and 11 bases lay in between. The CDR3 consists of 13 residues. The germline V gene has CDR1 LNHDA and CDR2 SQIVND (reference sequence). The CDR3 here is CASSEQRAQPQHF. CDR3 DNA: TGTGCCAGTAGTGAGCAGCGAGCTCAGCCCCAGCATTTT.

As for this clonotype: Being one base from a much bigger clone, this may be a read error. This is likely a read error, given that the CDR3 carries no conserved phenylalanine or tryptophan at its end. The chain employs TRBV25-1 and TRBJ1-1, with a tentative D call TRBD1 (6 bases). From germline, CDR1 is MGHDK and CDR2 SYGVNS. CDR3 length: 14 residues. V lost 6 bases, J lost 0 bases, and 11 bases lay in between. CDR3 region: CASSLDRMNTEAFL. The CDR3 bases are TGTGCCAGCAGCCTAGACAGGATGAACACTGAAGCTTTCCTT.

This clonotype was seen repeatedly, ten times or more. This sequence joins TRBV5-5 and TRBJ1-1, with 7 bases aligning to TRBD1. Germline values: CDR1 SGHKS, CDR2 YYEKEE (reference sequence). The CDR3 covers 16 residues. With 4 bases clipped from V and 5 bases from J, the junction kept 14 bases outside the gene matches. CDR3 in amino acids: CASSPMTGRGMTEAFF. The CDR3 bases are TGTGCCAGCAGCCCCATGACAGGGAGGGGTATGACTGAAGCTTTCTTT.

The rearrangement uses TRBV25-1 and TRBJ1-2, with 7 bases aligning to TRBD1. Germline lookup yields CDR1 MGHDK and CDR2 SYGVNS. This CDR3 has 15 residues. The trim removed 1 base at V and 2 bases at J, leaving 4 bases unmatched. CDR3 DNA sequence: TGTGCCAGCAGTGAATTTGTAGGGGGCAACTATGGCTACACCTTC. This translates into CASSEFVGGNYGYTF.

This clonotype was detected ten times or more. CDR3 nucleotide sequence: TGTGCCAGCAGCCAAGATTTTCGGCCGGAAAAACTGTTTTTT. Amino acid sequence: CASSQDFRPEKLFF. The rearrangement links TRBV14 to TRBJ1-4; D remains unclear. This CDR3 spans 14 amino acids. Trimming shortened V by 0 bases and J by 8 bases, and 10 bases separated the two germline ends. CDR1 and CDR2 from the germline V gene are SGHDN and FVKESK. The full variable domain, rest sourced from reference TRBV14 and TRBJ1-4, is EAGVTQFPSHSVIEKGQTVTLRCDPISGHDNLYWYRRVMGKEIKFLLHFVKESKQDESGMPNNRFLAERTGGTYSTLKVQPAELEDSGVYFCASSQDFRPEKLFFGSGTQLSVL.

This chain joins TRBV10-3 and TRBJ1-4; D unresolved. V lost 3 bases, J lost 0 bases, and 8 bases lay in between. There are 15 residues in the CDR3. CDR1 and CDR2 from the germline V gene are ENHRY and SYGVKD. The CDR3: CAISDGQATNEKLFF. CDR3 sequence (DNA): TGTGCCATCAGTGACGGGCAGGCAACTAATGAAAAACTGTTTTTT.